This T cell receptor beta chain was identified during a study of blood T cells in healthy people across ages. Study-wide points: Bulk PBMC profiling left naive and antigen-experienced comparisons inconclusive.

Isolation of PBMCs gave at least 7 million cells per sample. Next came a second PCR, run for roughly 6 to 11 cycles, which used a sample-barcoded 5' primer along with a J-beta primer mix. Tags on each cDNA molecule came from a template-switch adaptor with 12 random nucleotides. CDR3-containing paired-end reads numbered at least 2.5 million in each sample. TCRdb processed the 5' RACE reads anew with MiXCR; each CDR3 protein has one entry. This table has fewer than 2,000,000 distinct CDR3 sequences, roughly two fifths appearing once. V shed 2 bases and J 2 bases; nucleotides not matched to a gene: 6. CDR3 length equals 17 residues. To note about this clonotype: Its antigen is as yet unknown.

The rearrangement joins TRBV12-3 or TRBV12-4 to TRBJ2-5, with 12 bases that match TRBD2. Sequenced material: blood. The clonotype comes from a human donor in good health. The CDR3 protein is CASSLSTSGGTQETQYF. The CDR3 DNA reads TGTGCCAGCAGTTTATCGACTAGCGGGGGAACTCAAGAGACCCAGTACTTC.